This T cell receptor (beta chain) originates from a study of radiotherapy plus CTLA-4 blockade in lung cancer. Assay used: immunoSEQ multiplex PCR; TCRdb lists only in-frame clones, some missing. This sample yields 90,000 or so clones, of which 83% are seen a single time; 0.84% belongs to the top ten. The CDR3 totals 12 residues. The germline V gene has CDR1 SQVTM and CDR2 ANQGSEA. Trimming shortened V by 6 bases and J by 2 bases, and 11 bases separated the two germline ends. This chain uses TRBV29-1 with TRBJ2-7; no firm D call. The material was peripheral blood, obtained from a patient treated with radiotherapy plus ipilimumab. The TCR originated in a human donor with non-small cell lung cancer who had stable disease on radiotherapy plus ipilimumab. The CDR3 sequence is CSVRYSTYEQYF. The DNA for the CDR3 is TGCAGCGTCCGATACAGTACCTACGAGCAGTACTTC.